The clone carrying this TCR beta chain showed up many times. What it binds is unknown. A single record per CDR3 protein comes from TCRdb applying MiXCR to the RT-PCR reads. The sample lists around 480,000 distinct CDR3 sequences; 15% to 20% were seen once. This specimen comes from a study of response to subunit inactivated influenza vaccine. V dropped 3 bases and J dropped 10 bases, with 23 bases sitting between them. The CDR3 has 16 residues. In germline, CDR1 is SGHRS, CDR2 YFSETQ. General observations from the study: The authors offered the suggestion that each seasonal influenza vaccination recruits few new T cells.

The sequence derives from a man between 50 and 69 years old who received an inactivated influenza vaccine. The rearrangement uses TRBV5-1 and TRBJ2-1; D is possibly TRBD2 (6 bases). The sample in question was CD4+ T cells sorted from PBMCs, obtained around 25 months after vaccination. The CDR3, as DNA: TGCGCCAGCAGCTACCCCGGGGACTCGACGGGTGGGGAGCAGTTCTTC. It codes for CASSYPGDSTGGEQFF.